The source of this T cell receptor (beta chain) is a study of T-cell memory formation after mild COVID-19. TCRdb re-derived calls from the 5' RACE reads in MiXCR, one entry per CDR3 protein. Altogether about 300,000 distinct CDR3 sequences are present, roughly 21% being singletons, with the ten largest covering around a fifth. This clonotype was seen a few times. The CDR3 spans 13 residues. The V end was cut by 6 bases, the J end by 3 bases, with 11 bases between. Germline loops: CDR1 SEHNR, CDR2 FQNEAQ (reference sequence). The sequence came from a man aged 18 to 30 who had mild COVID-19 (a few samples of this study predate the infection). Cell type and time point are not known. What was sequenced was PBMCs or a T cell subset sorted from them (not recorded which). The chain joins TRBV7-9 to TRBJ1-1; tentatively, D is TRBD1 (5 bases). CDR3 region: CASRGGRDTEAFF. CDR3 in DNA: TGTGCCAGCAGGGGGGGTCGGGACACTGAAGCTTTCTTT. The full variable domain, its missing parts supplied by reference TRBV7-9 and TRBJ1-1, is DTGVSQNPRHKITKRGQNVTFRCDPISEHNRLYWYRQTLGQGPEFLTYFQNEAQLEKSRLLSDRFSAERPKGSFSTLEIQRTEQGDSAMYLCASRGGRDTEAFFGQGTRLTVV.